These T cell receptor beta chains were read from a single sample in a study of blood T cell repertoires in COVID-19. Clones were read by immunoSEQ multiplex PCR, and TCRdb kept only the in-frame ones, dropping some. Of over 200,000 clones in the sample, approximately 84% were seen once. The sequenced material came from peripheral blood. These receptors were taken from a man aged 50 to 60 with active or convalescent COVID-19. Both conserved end residues are part of each CDR3. Each record gives: clone size, V gene, J gene, D gene, CDR3 protein, CDR3 DNA. The D gene is left open where the match is weak. Not every row has a clone size; where given, it reads once, few, many or a size class.

clone size: NA; V gene: TRBV29-1; J gene: TRBJ1-2; D gene: TRBD1; CDR3 protein: CSGAGTGDYGYTF; CDR3 DNA: TGCAGCGGAGCGGGGACAGGGGACTATGGCTACACCTTC
clone size: NA; V gene: TRBV4-2; J gene: TRBJ1-5; D gene: NA; CDR3 protein: CASSQDSNRESPQHF; CDR3 DNA: TGTGCCAGCAGCCAAGATAGCAACAGGGAAAGTCCCCAGCATTTT
clone size: NA; V gene: TRBV7-2; J gene: TRBJ2-1; D gene: TRBD2; CDR3 protein: CASSPSSGGTYNEQFF; CDR3 DNA: TGTGCCAGCAGCCCGTCTAGCGGGGGAACCTACAATGAGCAGTTCTTC
clone size: NA; V gene: TRBV7-2; J gene: TRBJ1-2; D gene: TRBD1; CDR3 protein: CASTPMDRGVNYGYTF; CDR3 DNA: TGTGCCAGCACCCCTATGGACAGGGGCGTTAACTATGGCTACACCTTC
clone size: NA; V gene: TRBV11-2; J gene: TRBJ2-2; D gene: NA; CDR3 protein: CASSQDSGWDTGELFF; CDR3 DNA: TGTGCCAGCAGCCAAGACAGTGGTTGGGACACCGGGGAGCTGTTTTTT
clone size: NA; V gene: TRBV28; J gene: TRBJ1-5; D gene: TRBD1; CDR3 protein: CASSPHAGQGDQPQHF; CDR3 DNA: TGTGCCAGCAGCCCCCACGCGGGACAGGGAGATCAGCCCCAGCATTTT
clone size: NA; V gene: TRBV6-2/TRBV6-3; J gene: TRBJ1-5; D gene: TRBD1; CDR3 protein: CASSYNPTGARYNQPQHF; CDR3 DNA: TGTGCCAGCAGTTACAACCCAACAGGGGCCCGCTACAATCAGCCCCAGCATTTT
clone size: once; V gene: TRBV11-2; J gene: TRBJ2-1; D gene: TRBD2; CDR3 protein: CASSSLSGVYNEQFF; CDR3 DNA: TGTGCCAGCAGCTCCTTAAGCGGGGTCTACAATGAGCAGTTCTTC
clone size: NA; V gene: TRBV18; J gene: TRBJ1-5; D gene: NA; CDR3 protein: CASSALQGGPQHF; CDR3 DNA: TGTGCCAGCTCGGCGTTGCAAGGGGGGCCCCAGCATTTT
clone size: NA; V gene: TRBV19; J gene: TRBJ1-2; D gene: NA; CDR3 protein: CASSILRQGHGYTF; CDR3 DNA: TGTGCCAGTAGTATACTGAGGCAGGGTCATGGCTACACCTTC
clone size: NA; V gene: TRBV6-5; J gene: TRBJ2-7; D gene: NA; CDR3 protein: CASSQSPSYEQYF; CDR3 DNA: TGTGCCAGCAGTCAGTCGCCCTCCTACGAGCAGTACTTC
clone size: NA; V gene: TRBV7-9; J gene: TRBJ1-1; D gene: TRBD1; CDR3 protein: CASSFGQGNTEAFF; CDR3 DNA: TGTGCCAGCAGCTTTGGACAGGGGAACACTGAAGCTTTCTTT
clone size: NA; V gene: TRBV6-2/TRBV6-3; J gene: TRBJ2-7; D gene: TRBD2; CDR3 protein: CASSYSSGAGKVYEQYF; CDR3 DNA: TGTGCCAGCAGTTACTCTAGCGGGGCCGGAAAAGTCTACGAGCAGTACTTC
clone size: NA; V gene: TRBV7-3; J gene: TRBJ2-3; D gene: TRBD2; CDR3 protein: CASSLNGGGWTDTQYF; CDR3 DNA: TGTGCCAGCAGCTTAAATGGCGGGGGGTGGACAGATACGCAGTATTTT
clone size: NA; V gene: TRBV12-3/TRBV12-4; J gene: TRBJ2-1; D gene: NA; CDR3 protein: CASETGGDFEQFF; CDR3 DNA: TGTGCCAGCGAGACAGGAGGCGACTTTGAGCAGTTCTTC
clone size: NA; V gene: TRBV15; J gene: TRBJ2-1; D gene: TRBD2; CDR3 protein: CATSRTSGGEQFF; CDR3 DNA: TGTGCCACCAGCAGGACTAGCGGGGGTGAGCAGTTCTTC
clone size: NA; V gene: TRBV7-9; J gene: TRBJ2-1; D gene: NA; CDR3 protein: CASSLVRAGNEQFF; CDR3 DNA: TGTGCCAGCAGCTTAGTCAGGGCCGGCAATGAGCAGTTCTTC
clone size: NA; V gene: TRBV7-7; J gene: TRBJ2-3; D gene: TRBD1; CDR3 protein: CASSFGTGGADTQYF; CDR3 DNA: TGTGCCAGCAGCTTCGGGACAGGGGGCGCAGATACGCAGTATTTT
clone size: NA; V gene: TRBV7-6; J gene: TRBJ2-7; D gene: TRBD1; CDR3 protein: CASSLQIGGQGAGEQYF; CDR3 DNA: TGTGCCAGCAGCTTACAGATTGGGGGACAGGGGGCGGGTGAGCAGTACTTC
clone size: NA; V gene: TRBV5-1; J gene: TRBJ2-7; D gene: TRBD2; CDR3 protein: CASSLAPAGTTYEQYF; CDR3 DNA: TGCGCCAGCAGCTTGGCCCCAGCGGGGACTACCTACGAGCAGTACTTC
clone size: once; V gene: TRBV6-5; J gene: TRBJ1-4; D gene: TRBD1; CDR3 protein: CASSILGTGNGKLFF; CDR3 DNA: TGTGCCAGCAGTATCCTAGGGACAGGGAATGGGAAACTGTTTTTT
clone size: NA; V gene: TRBV9; J gene: TRBJ1-5; D gene: TRBD1; CDR3 protein: CASSKQGDQPQHF; CDR3 DNA: TGTGCCAGCAGCAAGCAGGGGGATCAGCCCCAGCATTTT
clone size: NA; V gene: TRBV3-1/TRBV3-2; J gene: TRBJ1-2; D gene: NA; CDR3 protein: CASSQNTVGRGHGYTF; CDR3 DNA: TGTGCCAGCAGCCAAAATACGGTGGGCAGGGGACATGGCTACACCTTC
clone size: NA; V gene: TRBV5-6; J gene: TRBJ1-5; D gene: TRBD1; CDR3 protein: CASSLGRGQGNQPQHF; CDR3 DNA: TGTGCCAGCAGCTTGGGGCGGGGACAGGGTAATCAGCCCCAGCATTTT
clone size: NA; V gene: TRBV2; J gene: TRBJ1-1; D gene: NA; CDR3 protein: CASSEVRDTEAFF; CDR3 DNA: TGTGCCAGCAGTGAAGTCAGGGACACTGAAGCTTTCTTT
clone size: once; V gene: TRBV3-1/TRBV3-2; J gene: TRBJ2-7; D gene: NA; CDR3 protein: CASSQEGGGGREQYF; CDR3 DNA: TGTGCCAGCAGCCAAGAGGGCGGGGGCGGCCGGGAGCAGTACTTC
clone size: NA; V gene: TRBV30; J gene: TRBJ1-6; D gene: TRBD1; CDR3 protein: CAPYPDRGSYNSPLHF; CDR3 DNA: TGTGCTCCCTACCCCGACAGGGGCTCCTATAATTCACCCCTCCACTTT
clone size: NA; V gene: TRBV7-2; J gene: TRBJ1-2; D gene: NA; CDR3 protein: CASTPTGGVGYTF; CDR3 DNA: TGTGCCAGCACCCCGACCGGGGGTGTTGGCTACACCTTC
clone size: NA; V gene: TRBV5-1; J gene: TRBJ1-4; D gene: NA; CDR3 protein: CASSLFPGDGEKLFF; CDR3 DNA: TGCGCCAGCAGCTTGTTTCCGGGGGATGGTGAAAAACTGTTTTTT
clone size: NA; V gene: TRBV6-2/TRBV6-3; J gene: TRBJ1-6; D gene: TRBD1; CDR3 protein: CASSYGQGNSPLHF; CDR3 DNA: TGTGCCAGCAGTTACGGACAGGGAAATTCACCCCTCCACTTT
clone size: few; V gene: TRBV2; J gene: TRBJ1-1; D gene: NA; CDR3 protein: CASSLGRGSTEAFF; CDR3 DNA: TGTGCCAGCTCCCTTGGGCGGGGGTCCACTGAAGCTTTCTTT
clone size: NA; V gene: TRBV28; J gene: TRBJ1-5; D gene: TRBD1; CDR3 protein: CASKGQVGSQHF; CDR3 DNA: TGTGCCAGCAAGGGACAGGTCGGGTCCCAGCATTTT
clone size: NA; V gene: TRBV6-5; J gene: TRBJ1-1; D gene: TRBD1; CDR3 protein: CASSMGQVNTEAFF; CDR3 DNA: TGTGCCAGCAGTATGGGACAGGTGAACACTGAAGCTTTCTTT
clone size: once; V gene: TRBV18; J gene: TRBJ1-3; D gene: TRBD1; CDR3 protein: CASSLDRAVLAGNTIYF; CDR3 DNA: TGTGCCAGCTCATTGGACAGGGCCGTTCTAGCCGGAAACACCATATATTTT
clone size: NA; V gene: TRBV5-3; J gene: TRBJ2-7; D gene: NA; CDR3 protein: CARSPTDLALSYEQYF; CDR3 DNA: TGTGCCAGAAGCCCGACCGATCTAGCGCTCTCCTACGAGCAGTACTTC
clone size: NA; V gene: TRBV29-1; J gene: TRBJ2-7; D gene: TRBD1; CDR3 protein: CSVGQGRSYEQYF; CDR3 DNA: TGCAGCGTTGGACAGGGTCGGTCCTACGAGCAGTACTTC
clone size: NA; V gene: TRBV11-1; J gene: TRBJ1-3; D gene: NA; CDR3 protein: CASSVDFLSGNTIYF; CDR3 DNA: TGTGCCAGCAGCGTGGACTTCCTCTCTGGAAACACCATATATTTT